The 2 T cell receptor beta chains in this list originate from one sample, sequenced in a study of technical replicates of blood from several donors. The protocol was immunoSEQ multiplex PCR, while the TCRdb copy is restricted to in-frame clones and leaves out a portion. The data hold more than 80,000 clones, with 90% to 96% observed a single time. The sample comprised T cells isolated from PBMCs. The receptors shown here come from a human donor in good health.

The chain uses TRBV7-8 and TRBJ2-1; 10 nucleotides align to TRBD1. Per the germline V gene, CDR1 is SGHVS and CDR2 is FQNEAQ. The CDR3 extends over 14 amino acids. Trimming took 5 bases from V and 8 from J; bases not matched to a gene: 6. The CDR3 region is CASSPRDRGYEQFF. The CDR3 coding sequence is TGTGCCAGCAGCCCGCGGGACAGGGGTTATGAGCAGTTCTTC.

This chain joins TRBV7-9 and TRBJ2-2; no firm D call. Trimming left V 5 bases short and J 8 bases short, with 12 bases between. Looked up from germline, CDR1 is SEHNR and CDR2 is FQNEAQ (reference sequence). The CDR3 is 13 amino acids. This CDR3 reads CASSPPLSGELFF. The CDR3 region has the DNA TGTGCCAGCAGCCCCCCCCTGTCTGGGGAGCTGTTTTTT. The full variable domain, with the rest looked up from reference TRBV7-9 and TRBJ2-2, is DTGVSQNPRHKITKRGQNVTFRCDPISEHNRLYWYRQTLGQGPEFLTYFQNEAQLEKSRLLSDRFSAERPKGSFSTLEIQRTEQGDSAMYLCASSPPLSGELFFGEGSRLTVL.